The present T cell receptor (beta chain) was sequenced within a study of blood T cell repertoires in COVID-19. The overall study: Donors in the United States, Italy and Spain gave samples during acute or convalescent COVID-19. T cells, B-cell-depleted T cells, or PBMCs supplied cDNA or gDNA.

In the original workflow: How many nucleated cells were present was estimated from reference gene primer amplification. Profiled with immunoSEQ multiplex PCR; TCRdb holds only in-frame clones, not every one. The D gene and trimming were derived from the DNA, and the V and J assignments and clone size from that table. The sample holds 100,000 to 150,000 clones, more than 70% seen once. The V and J ends lost 4 bases and 4 bases, in that order; junction bases with no gene match: 10. The germline CDR1 and CDR2 sequences are SGHTA and FQGNSA. The CDR3 is 15 amino acids. The TCR was taken from a man in his fifties or sixties with acute or convalescent COVID-19. This chain joins TRBV7-2 and TRBJ2-7; 7 nucleotides line up with TRBD1. Sequencing used peripheral blood. The CDR3 here is CASSSAPGQLYEQYF. Here the CDR3 DNA reads TGTGCCAGCAGCTCGGCCCCGGGACAGTTATACGAGCAGTACTTC.